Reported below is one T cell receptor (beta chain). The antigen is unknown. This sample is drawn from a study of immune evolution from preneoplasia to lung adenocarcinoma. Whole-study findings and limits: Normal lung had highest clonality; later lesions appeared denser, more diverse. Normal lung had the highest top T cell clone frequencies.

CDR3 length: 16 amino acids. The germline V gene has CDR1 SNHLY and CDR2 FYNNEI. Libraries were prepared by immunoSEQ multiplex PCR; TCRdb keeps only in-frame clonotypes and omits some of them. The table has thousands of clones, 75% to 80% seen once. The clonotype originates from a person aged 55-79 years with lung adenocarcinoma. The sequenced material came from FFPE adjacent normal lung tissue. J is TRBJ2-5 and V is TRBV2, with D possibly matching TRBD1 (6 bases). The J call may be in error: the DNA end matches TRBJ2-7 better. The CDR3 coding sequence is TGTGCCAGCAGTGAACCCCCCAGGGGTTCTCCCTACGAGCAGTACTTC. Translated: CASSEPPRGSPYEQYF.